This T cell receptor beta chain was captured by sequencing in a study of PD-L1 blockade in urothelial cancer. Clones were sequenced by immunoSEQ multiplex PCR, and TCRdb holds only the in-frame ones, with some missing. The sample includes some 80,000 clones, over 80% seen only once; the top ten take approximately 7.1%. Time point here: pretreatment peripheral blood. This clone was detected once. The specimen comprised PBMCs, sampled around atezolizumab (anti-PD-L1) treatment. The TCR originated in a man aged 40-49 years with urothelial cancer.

DNA of the CDR3: TGTGCCAGCAGTTTCGTCGGGGCAGGGGAGGAGACCCAGTACTTC. It encodes CASSFVGAGEETQYF. The rearrangement uses TRBV28 and TRBJ2-5, with D possibly being TRBD1 (6 bases). Germline-derived CDR1 and CDR2 are MDHEN and SYDVKM. V shed 3 bases and J shed 5 bases, with 16 bases lying between them. This CDR3 contains 15 residues.